One and the same sample provided the 30 T cell receptor beta chains below, sequenced in a study of blood T cell repertoires in COVID-19. Using immunoSEQ multiplex PCR, the repertoire was profiled, and TCRdb retains in-frame clones only, with some absent. The sample holds around 140,000 clones; about 89% are singletons and the top ten take around 19%. Sequencing used peripheral blood. Receptors originate from a man between 45 and 60 years old with active or convalescent COVID-19.

The chain employs TRBV7-2 and TRBJ1-2; 7 nucleotides agree with TRBD1. The CDR3 sequence is 13 residues long. The J segment lost 7 bases and the V segment lost 7 bases, leaving 9 bases of the junction unmatched. Germline V CDR1 and CDR2: SGHTA, FQGNSA. CDR3: CASTRDRAGGYTF. The CDR3 region has the DNA TGTGCCAGCACGAGAGACAGGGCAGGTGGCTACACCTTC.

This chain connects TRBV6-2 or TRBV6-3 to TRBJ2-5; 9 bases align to TRBD1. This CDR3 is 16 amino acids long. The germline gives CDR1 MNHEY, CDR2 SVGEGT. J was trimmed by 4 bases and V by 5 bases; bases with no gene match: 11. The CDR3 sequence is CASSPAGTGRGETQYF. The DNA for the CDR3 is TGTGCCAGCAGTCCAGCAGGGACAGGGCGAGGAGAGACCCAGTACTTC.

The V gene is TRBV30, the J gene TRBJ2-6; D gene uncertain. Trimming stripped 5 bases from V and 3 bases from J, with 8 bases between. The CDR3 has 13 amino acids. CDR1 and CDR2 (germline): GTSNPN, SVGIG (reference sequence). The CDR3 is CAWGPGGANVLTF. The DNA for the CDR3 is TGTGCCTGGGGCCCTGGTGGGGCCAACGTCCTGACTTTC.

The V gene is TRBV19, the J gene TRBJ1-5, with a weak D call TRBD1 (5 bases). The CDR3 contains 14 residues. The V end lost 1 base, the J end lost 4 bases, and 8 bases lay between the germline ends. In germline, CDR1 is LNHDA, CDR2 SQIVND (reference sequence). The CDR3 sequence is CASSIGRTNQPQHF. The CDR3 DNA reads as TGTGCCAGTAGTATAGGCAGGACAAATCAGCCCCAGCATTTT. Together with reference TRBV19 and TRBJ1-5, the CDR3 gives the full variable domain: DGGITQSPKYLFRKEGQNVTLSCEQNLNHDAMYWYRQDPGQGLRLIYYSQIVNDFQKGDIAEGYSVSREKKESFPLTVTSAQKNPTAFYLCASSIGRTNQPQHFGDGTRLSIL.

The rearrangement links TRBV6-6 to TRBJ1-1; 9 bases fit TRBD1. Germline V gives CDR1 MNHNY, CDR2 SVGAGI (reference sequence). The length of the CDR3 is 14 residues. V lost 6 bases, J lost 0 bases, and 2 bases stayed unmatched. The CDR3 loop is CASRDRGVNTEAFF. CDR3 bases: TGTGCCAGCAGGGACAGGGGAGTGAACACTGAAGCTTTCTTT.

The chain links TRBV5-1 to TRBJ2-7; possibly TRBD1 for D (5 bases). This CDR3 comprises 15 residues. The germline V and J ends were trimmed by 0 bases and 2 bases, with 12 bases remaining between them. Germline V gene lookup returns CDR1 SGHRS and CDR2 YFSETQ. CDR3 region: CASSLVGQGTYEQYF. The DNA for the CDR3 is TGCGCCAGCAGCTTGGTGGGGCAGGGCACCTACGAGCAGTACTTC.

The chain uses TRBV11-2 and TRBJ2-5; TRBD2 matches 7 bases. After removal of 0 bases from V and 5 bases from J, the junction contained 9 bases not matched to a gene. CDR1 is SGHAT, CDR2 FQNNGV, per germline. The CDR3 covers 16 residues. The CDR3 DNA sequence: TGTGCCAGCAGCTTAGATGGGGCGGGAGACGGGGAGACCCAGTACTTC. Protein sequence: CASSLDGAGDGETQYF.

This rearrangement joins TRBV15 to TRBJ1-5; D gene unclear. CDR1 and CDR2 (germline): LNHNV, YYDKDF (reference sequence). Deletions cut 5 bases from V and 4 bases from J, with 6 bases between. This CDR3 is 12 amino acids long. Written as DNA, the CDR3 is TGTGCCACCAGCGAGGAAAATCAGCCCCAGCATTTT. It codes for CATSEENQPQHF.

The gene calls are TRBV5-1 and TRBJ2-6; weak D call: TRBD1 (5 bases). Trimming took off 0 bases at V and 0 bases at J, with 10 bases between the two ends. CDR1 and CDR2 from the germline V gene are SGHRS and YFSETQ. CDR3 length equals 17 residues. The CDR3 loop reads CASSLDYRRSGANVLTF. CDR3 sequence (DNA): TGCGCCAGCAGCTTGGACTACAGGCGCTCTGGGGCCAACGTCCTGACTTTC.

The chain links TRBV7-8 to TRBJ2-2; a possible D gene is TRBD1 (6 bases). Per germline, CDR1 SGHVS and CDR2 FQNEAQ. Trimming took off 3 bases at V and 1 base at J, with 15 bases between the two ends. The CDR3 is 17 amino acids. This chain's CDR3 is CASSFYLGARNTGELFF. CDR3 coding DNA: TGTGCCAGCAGCTTTTATCTGGGGGCCCGGAACACCGGGGAGCTGTTTTTT.

The chain recombines TRBV30 with TRBJ1-3, with 7 bases aligning to TRBD1. The trim removed 6 bases at V and 2 bases at J, leaving 4 bases unmatched. Germline V CDR1 and CDR2: GTSNPN, SVGIG (reference sequence). The CDR3 contains 13 residues. CDR3 amino acids: CACGTAPGNTIYF. The CDR3 region has the DNA TGTGCCTGTGGGACAGCCCCTGGAAACACCATATATTTT.

The rearrangement uses TRBV5-1 and TRBJ2-1; 9 nucleotides align to TRBD1. V was pared by 0 bases and J by 2 bases, with 0 bases of the junction left unmatched. The CDR3 length is 15 residues. From germline, CDR1 is SGHRS and CDR2 YFSETQ. The CDR3 protein is CASSLGQGAYNEQFF. In DNA, the CDR3 is TGCGCCAGCAGCTTGGGACAGGGGGCCTACAATGAGCAGTTCTTC.

The rearrangement uses TRBV5-3 and TRBJ2-3; TRBD2 aligns across 11 bases. TRBV5-3 is an open reading frame, and its role is uncertain. The CDR3 is made up of 17 amino acids. Germline trimming cut 4 bases from V and 3 bases from J; bases unmatched to any gene: 10. CDR3 coding DNA: TGTGCCAGAAGCCTGGCTAGCGGGAGGAGGGGTACAGATACGCAGTATTTT. Translated: CARSLASGRRGTDTQYF.

This chain connects TRBV5-4 to TRBJ1-2, with D unresolved. Trimming took 3 bases from V and 4 from J, leaving 10 bases between them. Germline-derived CDR1 and CDR2 are SGHNT and YYREEE (reference sequence). The CDR3 has 13 amino acids. The CDR3: CASSSTVTYGYTF. CDR3 bases: TGTGCCAGCAGCTCAACAGTCACCTATGGCTACACCTTC. Full variable domain (outside the CDR3, taken from reference TRBV5-4 and TRBJ1-2): ETGVTQSPTHLIKTRGQQVTLRCSSQSGHNTVSWYQQALGQGPQFIFQYYREEENGRGNFPPRFSGLQFPNYSSELNVNALELDDSALYLCASSSTVTYGYTFGSGTRLTVV.

The chain uses TRBV6-2 or TRBV6-3 and TRBJ2-7, with D perhaps TRBD2 (5 bases). The V end lost 5 bases, the J end lost 3 bases, and 17 bases lay between the germline ends. The CDR3 spans 15 residues. In germline, CDR1 is MNHEY, CDR2 SVGEGT. In nucleotides, the CDR3 is TGTGCCAGCAGTACGGGGTCCAACGCCCTCTACGAGCAGTACTTC. Translation gives CASSTGSNALYEQYF.

V usage is TRBV30 and J usage is TRBJ2-5, with 8 bases identical to TRBD2. Germline trimming cut 0 bases from V and 5 bases from J; bases unmatched to any gene: 2. CDR3 length: 13 amino acids. From germline, CDR1 is GTSNPN and CDR2 SVGIG (reference sequence). CDR3 sequence: CAWSVAGVETQYF. The CDR3 DNA reads TGTGCCTGGAGTGTAGCGGGGGTGGAGACCCAGTACTTC. Full variable domain (missing parts from reference TRBV30 and TRBJ2-5): SQTIHQWPATLVQPVGSPLSLECTVEGTSNPNLYWYRQAAGRGLQLLFYSVGIGQISSEVPQNLSASRPQDRQFILSSKKLLLSDSGFYLCAWSVAGVETQYFGPGTRLLVL.

The chain has TRBV9 and TRBJ1-2, with a weak D call TRBD1 (5 bases). Trimming shortened V by 0 bases and J by 4 bases, and 13 bases separated the two germline ends. The CDR3 loop spans 15 amino acids. Germline lookup yields CDR1 SGDLS and CDR2 YYNGEE. CDR3 nucleotide sequence: TGTGCCAGCAGCGTAGGGGTACAGGCCAGCTATGGCTACACCTTC. This gives the protein CASSVGVQASYGYTF.

Judged by abundance, this clone is hyperexpanded. This sequence joins TRBV27 and TRBJ2-6; 7 bases match TRBD2. The ends lost 6 bases at V and 4 bases at J; junction bases unmatched: 12. This CDR3 is 17 amino acids long. In germline, CDR1 is MNHEY, CDR2 SMNVEV (reference sequence). CDR3 in DNA: TGTGCCAGCAGCCCCGTGGGGGGGTCTTCGGGGGCCAACGTCCTGACTTTC. It translates to CASSPVGGSSGANVLTF.

The chain has TRBV5-8 and TRBJ2-3; possible D gene TRBD1, 6 bases. Trimming took off 3 bases at V and 5 bases at J, with 16 bases between the two ends. The CDR3 is made up of 15 amino acids. Germline V CDR1 and CDR2: SGHTS, YDEGEE. The CDR3 sequence is CASSWGHSLGDTQYF. CDR3 DNA: TGTGCCAGCAGCTGGGGGCATAGCCTGGGAGATACGCAGTATTTT.

The chain joins TRBV7-2 to TRBJ2-1; possible D gene TRBD1, 5 bases. The germline V gene has CDR1 SGHTA and CDR2 FQGNSA. The V gene lost 0 bases and the J gene lost 0 bases, with 6 bases spanning the gap. The CDR3 totals 15 residues. The CDR3 loop is CASSLAQGSYNEQFF. The DNA for the CDR3 is TGTGCCAGCAGCTTAGCTCAGGGCTCCTACAATGAGCAGTTCTTC.

This clone occurred many times. The chain has TRBV11-2 and TRBJ1-2; D remains unclear. There are 13 residues in the CDR3. V was clipped by 5 bases and J by 2 bases, with 9 bases between them. CDR1 is SGHAT, CDR2 FQNNGV, per germline. This chain's CDR3 is CASSPTGNYGYTF. CDR3 in DNA: TGTGCCAGCAGCCCGACGGGAAACTATGGCTACACCTTC.

The count of this clone is one. The V and J genes are TRBV29-1 and TRBJ1-4, with TRBD1 as a possible D gene (5 bases). The CDR3 loop spans 12 amino acids. Germline V gene sequence: CDR1 SQVTM, CDR2 ANQGSEA. Trimming removed 2 bases at V and 8 bases at J, with 9 bases between. The CDR3 reads CSVELGGEKLFF. The CDR3 coding sequence is TGCAGCGTTGAACTGGGGGGGGAAAAACTGTTTTTT.

This clone was detected ten times or more. The chain couples TRBV4-2 to TRBJ1-5, with D uncertain. There are 13 residues in the CDR3. The V gene's germline CDR1 is LGHNA and CDR2 YNFKEQ. V lost 3 bases and J 4 bases, leaving 7 bases between the germline ends. Here the CDR3 DNA reads TGTGCCAGCAGCCACACGGGGAATCAGCCCCAGCATTTT. Its translation is CASSHTGNQPQHF.

The CDR3 sequence is CATSDPGLAGKDEQFF. As DNA, the CDR3 is TGTGCCACCAGTGACCCGGGACTAGCGGGAAAGGATGAGCAGTTCTTC. V is TRBV24-1 and J is TRBJ2-1, with TRBD2 identical over 13 bases. V trimming: 4 bases; J trimming: 8 bases; junction bases outside the gene matches: 7. CDR1 and CDR2 from the germline V gene are KGHDR and SFDVKD. This CDR3 has 16 amino acids.

The V and J genes are TRBV9 and TRBJ1-3; perhaps TRBD1 as D (5 bases). Between the trimmed V and J ends, which lost 0 bases and 0 bases, there was a span of 10 bases. The CDR3 spans 16 residues. Germline V gives CDR1 SGDLS, CDR2 YYNGEE. CDR3: CASSVDWGNSGNTIYF. The CDR3 coding sequence is TGTGCCAGCAGCGTAGACTGGGGCAACTCTGGAAACACCATATATTTT. Combining the CDR3 with reference TRBV9 and TRBJ1-3 gives the whole variable domain DSGVTQTPKHLITATGQRVTLRCSPRSGDLSVYWYQQSLDQGLQFLIQYYNGEERAKGNILERFSAQQFPDLHSELNLSSLELGDSALYFCASSVDWGNSGNTIYFGEGSWLTVV.

The chain links TRBV28 to TRBJ2-2; 10 nucleotides match TRBD1. Germline lookup yields CDR1 MDHEN and CDR2 SYDVKM. After removal of 5 bases from V and 2 bases from J, the junction contained 2 bases not matched to a gene. CDR3 size: 15 residues. CDR3 residues: CASSGTGDNTGELFF. For the CDR3, the DNA is TGTGCCAGCAGTGGGACAGGGGATAACACCGGGGAGCTGTTTTTT.

The chain couples TRBV18 to TRBJ2-3, with 8 bases identical to TRBD2. The CDR3 is 16 residues long. V dropped 4 bases and J dropped 3; count of bases not matched to a gene: 9. Per germline, CDR1 KGHSH and CDR2 LQKENI. In nucleotides, the CDR3 is TGTGCCAGCTCACTACTCGGCGGGGGGAGGACAGATACGCAGTATTTT. It yields the protein CASSLLGGGRTDTQYF.

In this sample, this clone turned up a few times. Here the CDR3 DNA reads TGCGCCAGCAGCTTGACAGGGCCGTACGAGCAGTACTTC. Translating it yields CASSLTGPYEQYF. J is TRBJ2-7 and V is TRBV5-1; possibly TRBD1 for D (6 bases). The ends were cut back, 1 base at V and 4 bases at J, with 9 bases in the middle. The CDR3 is made up of 13 amino acids. The germline V gene encodes CDR1 SGHRS and CDR2 YFSETQ.

V usage is TRBV19 and J usage is TRBJ2-7, with D possibly being TRBD1 (6 bases). CDR1 and CDR2 (germline): LNHDA, SQIVND (reference sequence). This CDR3 contains 13 residues. The V and J ends lost 5 bases and 6 bases respectively, with 14 bases between them. Written as DNA, the CDR3 is TGTGCCAGTAGTGTTAGACAGGACCTCGAGCAGTACTTC. Translation gives CASSVRQDLEQYF.

This chain links TRBV11-2 with TRBJ2-1, with 13 bases aligning to TRBD2. Germline V lookup: CDR1 SGHAT, CDR2 FQNNGV. Trimming took 3 bases from V and 3 from J; bases not matched to a gene: 5. This CDR3 comprises 17 residues. This CDR3 reads CASSLTSGGPFYNEQFF. CDR3 DNA: TGTGCCAGCAGCTTGACTAGCGGGGGGCCATTCTACAATGAGCAGTTCTTC.